This passage covers 3 T cell receptor beta chains from one sample sequenced in a study of T cells in Graves' hyperthyroidism and ophthalmopathy (dated by TCRdb to between 2017 and 2020). The library was obtained by multiplex PCR. The sequencer listed for this sample is Illumina HiSeq 2000. The TCR beta CDR3 regions were amplified from the RNA transcripts. For the first round of RT-PCR on the TCR CDR3, the HTBI primer set was used together with the Qiagen OneStep RT-PCR kit. TCRdb reanalyzed the raw reads on its own, using fastp at Q25 for trimming and MiXCR for clone calling, and kept in-frame beta chains. Rows with a matching CDR3 protein are joined into one entry that keeps the most common DNA and genes. In all, the sample holds about 480,000 distinct CDR3 sequences, and 20% to 25% of those were seen once. The top ten clones comprise approximately 49% of the sample. Sequences were obtained from blood. All receptors come from a woman aged 70-85 years with Graves' ophthalmopathy.

This clonotype was counted a few times. V is TRBV7-9 and J is TRBJ2-2, with a weak D call TRBD1 (6 bases). V was trimmed by 3 bases and J by 5 bases, leaving 10 bases between them. This CDR3 is 14 amino acids long. CDR1 is SEHNR, CDR2 FQNEAQ, per germline (reference sequence). In nucleotides, the CDR3 is TGTGCCAGCAGCTTCTGGCAGGGGACCGGGGAGCTGTTTTTT. Its protein is CASSFWQGTGELFF.

The sample holds a few counts of this clonotype. The V gene is TRBV5-1, the J gene TRBJ2-2; TRBD1 agrees at 7 bases. There are 14 residues in the CDR3. V lost 3 bases and J lost 3; bases outside the gene matches: 2. Germline V lookup: CDR1 SGHRS, CDR2 YFSETQ. The CDR3 DNA sequence: TGCGCCAGCAGCTGGGACAGCTACACCGGGGAGCTGTTTTTT. Translated: CASSWDSYTGELFF.

Comments on this clonotype: Since a much larger clone is just one base distant, this may be a read error. The genes are TRBV12-3 or TRBV12-4 and TRBJ2-3; 9 bases line up with TRBD1. CDR3 length equals 18 residues. CDR3 bases: TGTGCCGGCAGTTCCCCCTTGATTGGGGACAGGGAAATAGATACGCAGTATTTT. It codes for CAGSSPLIGDREIDTQYF.